This is a list of T cell receptor beta chains from one sample in a study of blood T cell repertoires in COVID-19. Assay: immunoSEQ multiplex PCR; the TCRdb copy retains only in-frame clones and omits some. The sample carries approximately 51,000 clones, 86% recorded once. Input material: peripheral blood. The source is a man aged 35 to 55 with active COVID-19. CDR3s include the opening cysteine and the closing phenylalanine or tryptophan. A D gene is named only where the DNA matches it firmly. Clone size is not always given. Where it is, it says once, few, many or a class for expanded clones.

TRBV7-3	16	TRBJ2-2	TRBD2	NA	TGTGCCAGCAGCTTAGTTTCCGGGACTAGCGGAGGGGAGCTGTTTTTT	CASSLVSGTSGGELFF
TRBV24-1	13	TRBJ1-1	NA	NA	TGTGCCACCAGTGACTCCCGACAGACTGAAGCTTTCTTT	CATSDSRQTEAFF
TRBV3-1/TRBV3-2	15	TRBJ2-7	NA	once	TGTGCCAGCAGCAATCAGGGGACTAAAGACTACGAGCAGTACTTC	CASSNQGTKDYEQYF
TRBV5-1	15	TRBJ2-3	TRBD2	NA	TGCGCCAGCAGCTTTAGCGGGGATAGCACAGATACGCAGTATTTT	CASSFSGDSTDTQYF
TRBV25-1	14	TRBJ1-2	NA	NA	TGTGCCAGCAGTGATCCCCTGGTCCGAGGAAGCTACACCTTC	CASSDPLVRGSYTF
TRBV21-1	15	TRBJ2-1	NA	NA	TGTGCCAGCAGCATTTCGGGACTCCCAAACAATGAGCAGTTCTTC	CASSISGLPNNEQFF
TRBV4-1	17	TRBJ1-1	NA	NA	TGCGCCAGCAGCCAAGATCCCCCGACGGGGAGCTACACTGAAGCTTTCTTT	CASSQDPPTGSYTEAFF
TRBV5-4	14	TRBJ1-2	NA	NA	TGTGCCAGCAGCTTGTCCTCCCGTAACTATGGCTACACCTTC	CASSLSSRNYGYTF
TRBV5-1	15	TRBJ1-6	TRBD1	NA	TGCGCCAGCAGCTCCGGGACAGGGTTTAATTCACCCCTCCACTTT	CASSSGTGFNSPLHF
TRBV6-1	14	TRBJ2-1	NA	NA	TGTGCCACTACCCTCAGGGACTCTTACAATGAGCAGTTCTTC	CATTLRDSYNEQFF
TRBV11-2	16	TRBJ2-3	TRBD2	NA	TGTGCCAGCAGCTTAGGGACTAGCGGATGGGTAGATACGCAGTATTTT	CASSLGTSGWVDTQYF
TRBV5-1	15	TRBJ2-7	TRBD1	few	TGCGCCAGCAGCGTGGCCGGGACAGGGACCTACGAGCAGTACTTC	CASSVAGTGTYEQYF
TRBV7-8	16	TRBJ1-2	NA	NA	TGTGCCAGCAGCAATCCGATTGGGTCAGGGGATTATGGCTACACCTTC	CASSNPIGSGDYGYTF
TRBV10-1	15	TRBJ2-7	NA	NA	TGCGCCAGCCAGGACCCGTCGAGCGGCTCCTACGAGCAGTACTTC	CASQDPSSGSYEQYF
TRBV18	15	TRBJ2-7	NA	NA	TGTGCCAGCTCACCACCGGCAAGGGGTCTGTACGAGCAGTACTTC	CASSPPARGLYEQYF
TRBV28	15	TRBJ2-3	TRBD2	NA	TGTGCCAGCAGTCCAGGCGGGAGGGAATCAGATACGCAGTATTTT	CASSPGGRESDTQYF
TRBV19	12	TRBJ1-1	NA	NA	TGTGCCACTGGACAGATGAACACTGAAGCTTTCTTT	CATGQMNTEAFF